These T cell receptor beta chains were read from a single sample in a study of blood T cell repertoires in COVID-19. Clones were sequenced by immunoSEQ multiplex PCR, and TCRdb holds only the in-frame ones, with some missing. Among 150,000 to 200,000 clones listed, 78% were seen once. The sample comprised peripheral blood. The receptor set was obtained from a woman aged 80 or over with active or convalescent COVID-19. CDR3s include the opening cysteine and the closing phenylalanine or tryptophan. D genes are given only for firm matches. Size is omitted from some rows. Given values are once, few, many or a class for expanded clones.

clone_size: NA; v_call: TRBV7-2; j_call: TRBJ1-5; d_call: NA; cdr3_nt: TGTGCCAGCAGCTTAGGAATGAGGCAGCCCCAGCATTTT; cdr3_aa: CASSLGMRQPQHF
clone_size: NA; v_call: TRBV27; j_call: TRBJ2-7; d_call: NA; cdr3_nt: TGTGCCAGCAGTTTATCCGACAGCACCTACGAGCAGTACTTC; cdr3_aa: CASSLSDSTYEQYF
clone_size: NA; v_call: TRBV28; j_call: TRBJ1-2; d_call: NA; cdr3_nt: TGTGCCAGCAGTTTAAGCAGGGATGGCTACACCTTC; cdr3_aa: CASSLSRDGYTF
clone_size: once; v_call: TRBV7-2; j_call: TRBJ2-3; d_call: NA; cdr3_nt: TGTGCCAGCAGCTATAGCGGAAGCACAGATACGCAATATTTT; cdr3_aa: CASSYSGSTDTQYF
clone_size: NA; v_call: TRBV7-2; j_call: TRBJ1-4; d_call: TRBD1; cdr3_nt: TGTGCCAGCAGCTTCTGGTCAGGGGGAACTAATGAAAAACTGTTTTTT; cdr3_aa: CASSFWSGGTNEKLFF
clone_size: NA; v_call: TRBV2; j_call: TRBJ1-1; d_call: TRBD1; cdr3_nt: TGTGCCAGCAGTACCGGGACAGCGCGCTGGAGGCCTGAAGCTTTCTTT; cdr3_aa: CASSTGTARWRPEAFF
clone_size: NA; v_call: TRBV3-1/TRBV3-2; j_call: TRBJ1-2; d_call: TRBD1; cdr3_nt: TGTGCCAGCAGCCAAGGACAGGGTCTTACTAACTATGGCTACACCTTC; cdr3_aa: CASSQGQGLTNYGYTF
clone_size: few; v_call: TRBV5-1; j_call: TRBJ1-2; d_call: NA; cdr3_nt: TGCGCCAGCAGCTCTAGGGGGGGTAACTATGGCTACACCTTC; cdr3_aa: CASSSRGGNYGYTF
clone_size: NA; v_call: TRBV5-1; j_call: TRBJ1-2; d_call: TRBD1; cdr3_nt: TGCGCCAGCAGCCCCGGACAGGGGGTATTCGAATATGGCTACACCTTC; cdr3_aa: CASSPGQGVFEYGYTF
clone_size: many; v_call: TRBV24-1; j_call: TRBJ1-2; d_call: NA; cdr3_nt: TGTGCCACCAGTGACAGGGAGGGAAGGCGCTACACCTTC; cdr3_aa: CATSDREGRRYTF
clone_size: NA; v_call: TRBV2; j_call: TRBJ2-5; d_call: NA; cdr3_nt: TGTGCCAGCAGTGAGGTTTCTAGCCCTCAGACCCAGTACTTC; cdr3_aa: CASSEVSSPQTQYF
clone_size: few; v_call: TRBV28; j_call: TRBJ1-4; d_call: TRBD1; cdr3_nt: TGTGCCAGCAGTTCCCGGGACAGGGTGATTACAACTAATGAAAAACTGTTTTTT; cdr3_aa: CASSSRDRVITTNEKLFF
clone_size: NA; v_call: TRBV7-9; j_call: TRBJ1-6; d_call: NA; cdr3_nt: TGTGCCAGCAGCTTAGAGGGAGGTAATTCACCCCTCCACTTT; cdr3_aa: CASSLEGGNSPLHF
clone_size: once; v_call: TRBV5-6; j_call: TRBJ2-7; d_call: NA; cdr3_nt: TGTGCCAGCAGCTTGGGGAGGGTCGTCTACGAGCAGTACTTC; cdr3_aa: CASSLGRVVYEQYF
clone_size: once; v_call: TRBV18; j_call: TRBJ1-1; d_call: NA; cdr3_nt: TGTGCCAGCTCCCGAGGGGGGGTGAACACTGAAGCTTTCTTT; cdr3_aa: CASSRGGVNTEAFF
clone_size: NA; v_call: TRBV7-9; j_call: TRBJ2-7; d_call: TRBD1; cdr3_nt: TGTGCCAGCAGCCCAGACGGGACAGGGAACTACGAGCAGTACTTC; cdr3_aa: CASSPDGTGNYEQYF
clone_size: NA; v_call: TRBV5-6; j_call: TRBJ1-2; d_call: NA; cdr3_nt: TGTGCCAGCAGCTTGGGGGCAGGGGATGGCTACACCTTC; cdr3_aa: CASSLGAGDGYTF
clone_size: NA; v_call: TRBV6-1; j_call: TRBJ2-3; d_call: NA; cdr3_nt: TGTGCCAGCAGTGAAGCTCTCGGGGCAGGGGCTAATACGCAGTATTTT; cdr3_aa: CASSEALGAGANTQYF
clone_size: NA; v_call: TRBV5-6; j_call: TRBJ1-1; d_call: TRBD1; cdr3_nt: TGTGCCAGCAGCTTGACAGGGGCAGTCACTGAAGCTTTCTTT; cdr3_aa: CASSLTGAVTEAFF
clone_size: NA; v_call: TRBV5-1; j_call: TRBJ1-2; d_call: NA; cdr3_nt: TGCGCCAGCAGCGTTCGGCAGGGCTCTAACTATGGCTACACCTTC; cdr3_aa: CASSVRQGSNYGYTF
clone_size: NA; v_call: TRBV27; j_call: TRBJ2-1; d_call: TRBD2; cdr3_nt: TGTGCCAGCAGGCAAATGGGAATTGGACTAGTCAATGAGCAGTTCTTC; cdr3_aa: CASRQMGIGLVNEQFF
clone_size: medium-sized; v_call: TRBV7-8; j_call: TRBJ2-7; d_call: TRBD1; cdr3_nt: TGTGCCAGCAGCTTAGGGACAGGGTCCTACGAGCAGTACTTC; cdr3_aa: CASSLGTGSYEQYF
clone_size: NA; v_call: TRBV5-6; j_call: TRBJ2-7; d_call: TRBD1; cdr3_nt: TGTGCCAGCAGCCTGACGGGACAGGGACGCGAGCAGTACTTC; cdr3_aa: CASSLTGQGREQYF
clone_size: NA; v_call: TRBV11-2; j_call: TRBJ2-3; d_call: TRBD2; cdr3_nt: TGTGCCAGCAGCTTAGTTCTAGCGGGGATGGGTAGCACAGATACGCAGTATTTT; cdr3_aa: CASSLVLAGMGSTDTQYF
clone_size: NA; v_call: TRBV15; j_call: TRBJ1-4; d_call: NA; cdr3_nt: TGTGCCACCACGCCCCGCTCGGATGAAAAACTGTTTTTT; cdr3_aa: CATTPRSDEKLFF
clone_size: once; v_call: TRBV2; j_call: TRBJ2-7; d_call: TRBD1; cdr3_nt: TGTGCCACTCTCGAAGGGGGCTTTCTCTACGAGCAGTACTTC; cdr3_aa: CATLEGGFLYEQYF
clone_size: NA; v_call: TRBV29-1; j_call: TRBJ1-1; d_call: NA; cdr3_nt: TGCAGCGGAAACAGGCCCCCGAACACTGAAGCTTTCTTT; cdr3_aa: CSGNRPPNTEAFF
clone_size: NA; v_call: TRBV29-1; j_call: TRBJ1-1; d_call: NA; cdr3_nt: TGCAGCGTTGCGAGGCCTGAAGCTTTCTTT; cdr3_aa: CSVARPEAFF
clone_size: NA; v_call: TRBV3-1/TRBV3-2; j_call: TRBJ1-5; d_call: NA; cdr3_nt: TGTGCCAGCAGCCAAGATCTCGCCGGTCAGCCCCAGCATTTT; cdr3_aa: CASSQDLAGQPQHF
clone_size: NA; v_call: TRBV4-3; j_call: TRBJ1-2; d_call: TRBD1; cdr3_nt: TGCGCCAGCAGCCATATAATGACAGGGAACTATGGCTACACCTTC; cdr3_aa: CASSHIMTGNYGYTF
clone_size: NA; v_call: TRBV6-5; j_call: TRBJ1-1; d_call: NA; cdr3_nt: TGTGCCAGCAGCCAGGGGTACCTTGAAGCTTTCTTT; cdr3_aa: CASSQGYLEAFF
clone_size: NA; v_call: TRBV3-1/TRBV3-2; j_call: TRBJ1-2; d_call: NA; cdr3_nt: TGTGCCAGCAGCCAAGTCTTACGTTCCGGGGTCACCTTC; cdr3_aa: CASSQVLRSGVTF
clone_size: NA; v_call: TRBV28; j_call: TRBJ2-3; d_call: NA; cdr3_nt: TGTGCCAGCAGTCCCACAACAGATACGCAGTATTTT; cdr3_aa: CASSPTTDTQYF
clone_size: NA; v_call: TRBV28; j_call: TRBJ1-5; d_call: NA; cdr3_nt: TGTGCCAGCAGGGCCGGGGGTAGCAATCAGCCCCAGCATTTT; cdr3_aa: CASRAGGSNQPQHF
clone_size: NA; v_call: TRBV25-1; j_call: TRBJ2-3; d_call: NA; cdr3_nt: TGTGCCAGCAGCTTAGTGGGCCACACAGATACGCAGTATTTT; cdr3_aa: CASSLVGHTDTQYF
clone_size: NA; v_call: TRBV28; j_call: TRBJ2-6; d_call: NA; cdr3_nt: TGTGCCAGCAGTTTCCCGCAGGTAGTTTCAGCTGGGGCCAACGTCCTGACTTTC; cdr3_aa: CASSFPQVVSAGANVLTF
clone_size: NA; v_call: TRBV5-4; j_call: TRBJ2-7; d_call: TRBD2; cdr3_nt: TGTGCCAGCAGCTTGGGTGGACTAGTGAGGGAGGAGCAGTACTTC; cdr3_aa: CASSLGGLVREEQYF
clone_size: NA; v_call: TRBV9; j_call: TRBJ2-2; d_call: NA; cdr3_nt: TGTGCCAGCAGCGTCTCGTCCAGGGAAAACACCGGGGAGCTGTTTTTT; cdr3_aa: CASSVSSRENTGELFF
clone_size: NA; v_call: TRBV15; j_call: TRBJ2-5; d_call: NA; cdr3_nt: TGTGCCACCAGCAGAGTCCGCGGACAAGAGACCCAGTACTTC; cdr3_aa: CATSRVRGQETQYF
clone_size: NA; v_call: TRBV4-3; j_call: TRBJ1-1; d_call: NA; cdr3_nt: TGCGCCAGCAGCCAAGAGGGCAGTTTCGTTTCTGAAGCTTTCTTT; cdr3_aa: CASSQEGSFVSEAFF
clone_size: NA; v_call: TRBV2; j_call: TRBJ2-7; d_call: NA; cdr3_nt: TGTGCCAGCGTTCTGTCCGGGACCTACGAGCAGTACTTC; cdr3_aa: CASVLSGTYEQYF
clone_size: NA; v_call: TRBV18; j_call: TRBJ1-6; d_call: NA; cdr3_nt: TGTGCCAGCTCACAGGGGCAGGAAAATTCACCCCTCCACTTT; cdr3_aa: CASSQGQENSPLHF
clone_size: NA; v_call: TRBV6-5; j_call: TRBJ1-6; d_call: NA; cdr3_nt: TGTGCCAGCAAGTCTTCAGGCAAAAATTCACCCCTCCACTTT; cdr3_aa: CASKSSGKNSPLHF
clone_size: NA; v_call: TRBV6-5; j_call: TRBJ1-3; d_call: TRBD1; cdr3_nt: TGTGCCAGCAGGAAGGACAGGGTGCGTGGAAACACCATATATTTT; cdr3_aa: CASRKDRVRGNTIYF
clone_size: NA; v_call: TRBV18; j_call: TRBJ1-1; d_call: TRBD1; cdr3_nt: TGTGCCAGCTCACCACTGGGACAGATGAACACTGAAGCTTTCTTT; cdr3_aa: CASSPLGQMNTEAFF
clone_size: NA; v_call: TRBV6-5; j_call: TRBJ1-2; d_call: TRBD1; cdr3_nt: TGTGCCAGCAGCCGTGGACAGGGGCTCGGCTACACCTTC; cdr3_aa: CASSRGQGLGYTF